A single sample is the source of the 16 T cell receptor beta chains below, sequenced in a study of cytomegalovirus exposure and HLA in healthy donors. In the PCR, 60 Vbeta and 13 Jbeta primers were used. The method was immunoSEQ multiplex PCR; TCRdb's version includes in-frame clones alone and lacks a portion of them. The sample has about 160,000 clones, around 60% seen once. Input material: PBMCs. The receptors were gathered from a woman in her sixties in good health and CMV-seropositive.

This chain joins TRBV28 and TRBJ2-3, with TRBD2 identical over 16 bases. The CDR3 has 18 residues. J lost 6 bases, V lost 6 bases, and 12 bases had no gene match. Germline CDR1 MDHEN, CDR2 SYDVKM. The CDR3 sequence is CASRTAGLAGGPKDTQYF. The CDR3 coding sequence is TGTGCCAGCAGGACCGCGGGACTAGCGGGAGGGCCGAAGGATACGCAGTATTTT.

This clone has a handful of counts. This rearrangement joins TRBV10-3 to TRBJ2-5, with D unclear. V dropped 9 bases and J dropped 1 base, with 6 bases sitting between them. Germline V gene data show CDR1 as ENHRY and CDR2 as SYGVKD. The CDR3 is 11 amino acids. Here the CDR3 reads CAIAVQETQYF. DNA for the CDR3: TGTGCCATTGCGGTCCAAGAGACCCAGTACTTC.

This sequence joins TRBV9 and TRBJ2-3, with a weak D call TRBD2 (5 bases). V was clipped by 4 bases and J by 6 bases, with 15 bases between them. Germline assignment: CDR1 SGDLS and CDR2 YYNGEE. This CDR3 is 14 amino acids long. The CDR3 DNA sequence: TGTGCCAGCAGCTTGACGGACTTGGGGGATACGCAGTATTTT. It encodes CASSLTDLGDTQYF. The full variable domain, its missing parts supplied by reference TRBV9 and TRBJ2-3, is DSGVTQTPKHLITATGQRVTLRCSPRSGDLSVYWYQQSLDQGLQFLIQYYNGEERAKGNILERFSAQQFPDLHSELNLSSLELGDSALYFCASSLTDLGDTQYFGPGTRLTVL.

V is TRBV7-3 and J is TRBJ1-1; D is ambiguous. CDR1 is SGHTA and CDR2 is FQGTGA in the germline V gene. This CDR3 has 13 residues. The V and J ends lost 4 bases and 5 bases respectively, with 11 bases between them. This CDR3 is CASSSDRTTEAFF. CDR3 in DNA: TGTGCCAGCAGCTCGGACCGGACTACTGAAGCTTTCTTT.

The chain recombines TRBV27 with TRBJ2-7; TRBD2 aligns across 9 bases. The length of the CDR3 is 16 residues. Germline loops: CDR1 MNHEY, CDR2 SMNVEV (reference sequence). V shed 2 bases and J 0 bases; nucleotides not matched to a gene: 5. CDR3 sequence: CASSLRAGGLSYEQYF. CDR3 DNA: TGTGCCAGCAGTTTAAGAGCGGGAGGTCTCTCCTACGAGCAGTACTTC.

The chain carries TRBV30 and TRBJ2-1; D is unresolved. The CDR3 runs to 13 residues. Deletions cut 2 bases from V and 6 bases from J, with 11 bases between. In germline, CDR1 is GTSNPN, CDR2 SVGIG (reference sequence). The CDR3: CAWSRQTGNEQFF. In DNA form, the CDR3 reads TGTGCCTGGAGTCGGCAGACGGGCAATGAGCAGTTCTTC. The variable domain in full, with the rest retrieved from reference TRBV30 and TRBJ2-1, is SQTIHQWPATLVQPVGSPLSLECTVEGTSNPNLYWYRQAAGRGLQLLFYSVGIGQISSEVPQNLSASRPQDRQFILSSKKLLLSDSGFYLCAWSRQTGNEQFFGPGTRLTVL.

DNA for the CDR3: TGCAGCGTTGGAGGAGTGTCAGCCAAAAACATTCAGTACTTC. This codes for CSVGGVSAKNIQYF. The chain uses TRBV29-1 and TRBJ2-4, with unresolved D. The germline gives CDR1 SQVTM, CDR2 ANQGSEA. V shed 4 bases and J shed 0 bases, with 10 bases lying between them. This CDR3 region has 14 residues.

This chain connects TRBV25-1 to TRBJ2-7, with a weak D call TRBD1 (6 bases). Trimming removed 4 bases at V and 2 bases at J, with 9 bases between. Germline V CDR1 and CDR2: MGHDK, SYGVNS. The CDR3 sequence is 13 residues long. The CDR3 is CASSVGGTYEQYF. The CDR3 region has the DNA TGTGCCAGCAGTGTAGGGGGTACCTACGAGCAGTACTTC.

The chain links TRBV5-4 to TRBJ1-1, with a tentative D call TRBD1 (5 bases). The CDR3 has 14 amino acids. Germline V lookup: CDR1 SGHNT, CDR2 YYREEE (reference sequence). V lost 6 bases and J lost 4, with 16 bases in between. The CDR3: CASILWGVTTEAFF. CDR3 DNA: TGTGCCAGCATCCTCTGGGGGGTTACCACTGAAGCTTTCTTT.

This clone was seen just once. V gene TRBV18 combines with J gene TRBJ2-1; 7 nucleotides align to TRBD2. V was pared by 5 bases and J by 5 bases, with 9 bases of the junction left unmatched. Germline V gene sequence: CDR1 KGHSH, CDR2 LQKENI. The CDR3 consists of 15 residues. CDR3: CASSGRSGMDNEQFF. In nucleotides, the CDR3 is TGTGCCAGCTCAGGTAGAAGCGGGATGGACAATGAGCAGTTCTTC.

This clone was counted between two and nine times. V is TRBV19 and J is TRBJ2-2, with 12 bases fitting TRBD2. The germline gives CDR1 LNHDA, CDR2 SQIVND (reference sequence). J gave up 7 bases and V 5 bases, and 2 bases lay outside the gene matches. This CDR3 region has 14 residues. The CDR3 region is CASSLTSGSGELFF. The CDR3 DNA is TGTGCCAGTAGTCTGACTAGCGGGAGCGGGGAGCTGTTTTTT.

The chain couples TRBV5-1 to TRBJ2-3; 7 bases fit TRBD2. CDR3 size: 16 residues. Germline assignment: CDR1 SGHRS and CDR2 YFSETQ. The trim removed 4 bases at V and 5 bases at J, leaving 13 bases unmatched. Here the CDR3 DNA reads TGCGCCAGCAGCAGTCTGCCGGGAGGCCAGGGAGATACGCAGTATTTT. Encoded protein: CASSSLPGGQGDTQYF. The full variable domain, with the rest looked up from reference TRBV5-1 and TRBJ2-3, is KAGVTQTPRYLIKTRGQQVTLSCSPISGHRSVSWYQQTPGQGLQFLFEYFSETQRNKGNFPGRFSGRQFSNSRSEMNVSTLELGDSALYLCASSSLPGGQGDTQYFGPGTRLTVL.

In its sample, this clone was seen a few times. The chain recombines TRBV9 with TRBJ2-7; possible D gene TRBD1, 6 bases. V was shortened by 4 bases and J by 4 bases, with 15 bases between the two germline ends. CDR1 is SGDLS and CDR2 is YYNGEE in the germline V gene. The CDR3 is made up of 14 amino acids. This CDR3 is CASSPTGNPYEQYF. The CDR3 DNA sequence: TGTGCCAGCAGCCCTACAGGGAACCCTTACGAGCAGTACTTC.

This rearrangement joins TRBV18 to TRBJ2-1, with D possibly matching TRBD2 (5 bases). V lost 0 bases, J lost 9 bases, and 12 bases lay in between. The germline V gene has CDR1 KGHSH and CDR2 LQKENI. The CDR3 length is 14 residues. CDR3 nucleotides: TGTGCCAGCTCACCACCGGGAGCCGATACTGAGCAGTTCTTC. Its translation is CASSPPGADTEQFF.

Points on this clone: Additional DNA sequences in this sample encode the identical CDR3. V usage is TRBV9 and J usage is TRBJ2-7; 10 positions match TRBD2. J was trimmed by 4 bases and V by 0 bases; bases with no gene match: 4. Germline V gene lookup returns CDR1 SGDLS and CDR2 YYNGEE. The CDR3 covers 15 residues. CDR3 sequence reads: CASSVGLAGGYEQYF. The DNA for the CDR3 is TGTGCCAGCAGCGTAGGCTTAGCGGGAGGATACGAGCAGTACTTC. The variable domain in full, with the rest retrieved from reference TRBV9 and TRBJ2-7, is DSGVTQTPKHLITATGQRVTLRCSPRSGDLSVYWYQQSLDQGLQFLIQYYNGEERAKGNILERFSAQQFPDLHSELNLSSLELGDSALYFCASSVGLAGGYEQYFGPGTRLTVT.

This CDR3 reads CSASPGRMQFF. The CDR3 DNA reads TGCAGTGCTAGTCCAGGGAGGATGCAGTTCTTC. V is TRBV20-1 and J is TRBJ2-1, with D perhaps matching TRBD2 (6 bases). V lost 3 bases and J lost 12, with 12 bases in between. The CDR3 consists of 11 residues. Germline V gives CDR1 DFQATT, CDR2 SNEGSKA (reference sequence).